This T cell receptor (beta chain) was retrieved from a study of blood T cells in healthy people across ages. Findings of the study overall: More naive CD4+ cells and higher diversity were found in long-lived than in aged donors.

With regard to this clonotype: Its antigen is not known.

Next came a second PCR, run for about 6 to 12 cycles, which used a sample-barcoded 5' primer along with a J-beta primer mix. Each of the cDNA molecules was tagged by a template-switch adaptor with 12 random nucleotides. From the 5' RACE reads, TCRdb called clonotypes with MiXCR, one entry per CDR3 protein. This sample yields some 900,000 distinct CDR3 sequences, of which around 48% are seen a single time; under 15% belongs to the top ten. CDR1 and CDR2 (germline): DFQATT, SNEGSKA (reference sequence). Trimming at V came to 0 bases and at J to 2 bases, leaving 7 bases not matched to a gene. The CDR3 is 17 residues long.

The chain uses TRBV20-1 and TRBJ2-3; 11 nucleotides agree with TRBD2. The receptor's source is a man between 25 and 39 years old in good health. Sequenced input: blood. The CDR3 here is CSARDLLAGGLTDTQYF. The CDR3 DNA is TGCAGTGCTAGAGATCTCCTAGCGGGGGGCCTCACAGATACGCAGTATTTT.